This TCR beta chain was recorded in a study of human T cells and chemical hapten exposure. Overall study: Upper-back patch tests with 0.01% DPC were read at 6 days.

TCRdb itself ran the RACE reads through MiXCR, one entry per CDR3 protein. Counted here are about 260,000 distinct CDR3 sequences, 8.6% occurring once; the ten biggest clones make up roughly 2.5%. The time point: pre-sensitization, week 0. The treatment denotes: therapeutic diphenylcyclopropenone sensitization with weekly scalp DPC. From germline, CDR1 is SGHAT and CDR2 FQNNGV. The trim removed 1 base at V and 0 bases at J, leaving 3 bases unmatched. The CDR3 spans 16 residues. The sample holds a few counts of this clonotype. Sequenced here: whole blood, sampled in connection with sensitization to the hapten diphenylcyclopropenone (DPC). The source is a woman in her thirties or forties with alopecia areata. Some clones in this sample may be carry-over from other donors' samples. The V call is TRBV11-2, the J call TRBJ2-4; 7 bases fit TRBD2. The CDR3 protein is CASSLAGGLAKNIQYF. CDR3 coding DNA: TGTGCCAGCAGCTTAGCGGGGGGTTTAGCCAAAAACATTCAGTACTTC.